Below, 27 T cell receptor beta chains from the same sample are listed, as sequenced in a study of regulatory T cells in long-lasting Graves disease. To make TCR beta libraries, researchers used iRepertoire HTBI primers and Arm-PCR of CDR3 regions. TCRdb analysed the multiplex PCR reads with MiXCR anew, one entry per CDR3 protein. The sample contains a few hundred thousand distinct CDR3 sequences, 23% of which appear only once. Time point specified: persistent/refractory GD, antithyroid drugs over 5 years with positive TRAb. Extracted PBMC RNA gave rise to the TCR library. The material was peripheral blood mononuclear cells (PBMCs), obtained when the disease was refractory, from a patient treated with antithyroid drugs. Every receptor here comes from a woman aged 40 to 50 with Graves disease.

With respect to this clonotype: A much larger clonotype is one base distant, so this may be a read error. The chain recombines TRBV28 with TRBJ1-1, with 7 nucleotides matching TRBD1. Looked up from germline, CDR1 is MDHEN and CDR2 is SYDVKM. The CDR3 is 14 amino acids. CDR3 sequence reads: CASSEWTGPNEASF. The CDR3 nucleotides are TGTGCCAGCAGTGAATGGACAGGACCCAATGAAGCTTCCTTT.

This clonotype appeared a few times. This chain joins TRBV6-5 and TRBJ1-5, with 8 bases matching TRBD1. Germline values: CDR1 MNHEY, CDR2 SVGAGI. The V and J ends lost 6 bases and 5 bases, in that order; junction bases with no gene match: 3. This CDR3 spans 13 amino acids. The CDR3 DNA is TGTGCCAGCAGCTACAGGGGGTATCAGCCCCAGCATTTT. Amino acids: CASSYRGYQPQHF.

This CDR3 is CASSLGGTVNIQYF. The CDR3 bases are TGCGCCAGCAGCTTGGGCGGGACAGTTAACATTCAGTACTTC. The rearrangement joins TRBV5-1 to TRBJ2-4; TRBD1 is a possible D gene (7 bases). The germline CDR1 and CDR2 sequences are SGHRS and YFSETQ. The CDR3 contains 14 residues. With 0 bases removed from V and 7 bases from J, the gap between germline ends came to 11 bases. Full variable domain (outside the CDR3, taken from reference TRBV5-1 and TRBJ2-4): KAGVTQTPRYLIKTRGQQVTLSCSPISGHRSVSWYQQTPGQGLQFLFEYFSETQRNKGNFPGRFSGRQFSNSRSEMNVSTLELGDSALYLCASSLGGTVNIQYFGAGTRLSVL.

This clonotype was recorded many times. This chain uses TRBV10-3 with TRBJ2-7; unclear D gene. Trimming pared 3 bases from V and 3 bases from J, leaving 9 bases between. CDR1 is ENHRY, CDR2 SYGVKD, per germline. The CDR3 extends over 13 amino acids. The CDR3 coding sequence is TGTGCCATCAGTGAACAGACACTCTACGAGCAGTACTTC. Its protein is CAISEQTLYEQYF.

This clonotype has just a few counts. This sequence joins TRBV7-3 and TRBJ1-1; possible D gene TRBD1, 6 bases. Germline loops: CDR1 SGHTA, CDR2 FQGTGA. CDR3 length: 13 residues. V lost 2 bases, J lost 6 bases, and 10 bases lay in between. CDR3 in amino acids: CASSLYTGSEAFF. CDR3 DNA: TGTGCCAGCAGCTTATATACAGGGTCTGAAGCTTTCTTT.

Many counts were recorded for this clonotype. This chain connects TRBV2 to TRBJ2-6; D not resolved. From germline, CDR1 is SNHLY and CDR2 FYNNEI. The germline V and J ends were trimmed by 8 bases and 1 base, with 0 bases remaining between them. This CDR3 is 11 amino acids long. The CDR3 protein is CASSGANVLTF. As DNA, the CDR3 is TGTGCCAGCTCTGGGGCCAACGTCCTGACTTTC.

This clonotype was observed at least ten times. The chain employs TRBV19 and TRBJ1-5; 7 bases fit TRBD1. CDR3 length: 14 residues. The V gene's germline CDR1 is LNHDA and CDR2 SQIVND (reference sequence). With 9 bases clipped from V and 2 bases from J, the junction kept 7 bases outside the gene matches. The CDR3 loop is CASSIGQGNQPQHF. For the CDR3, the DNA is TGTGCCAGCAGCATCGGACAGGGCAATCAGCCCCAGCATTTT.

CDR3 residues: CASSVGTDNQPQHF. DNA for the CDR3: TGTGCCAGCAGCGTCGGGACAGATAATCAGCCCCAGCATTTT. V is TRBV9 and J is TRBJ1-5; 7 nucleotides agree with TRBD1. Germline CDR1 SGDLS, CDR2 YYNGEE. There are 14 residues in the CDR3. The J segment lost 4 bases and the V segment lost 2 bases, leaving 3 bases of the junction unmatched.

The sample holds a few counts of this clonotype. The chain carries TRBV12-3 or TRBV12-4 and TRBJ2-3, with D maybe TRBD1 (7 bases). V lost 6 bases and J 7 bases, leaving 23 bases between the germline ends. The CDR3 is 16 amino acids. For the CDR3, the DNA is TGTGCCAGCAGATCCACCAACAGGGGTGGAGGGAATACGCAGTATTTT. Its translation: CASRSTNRGGGNTQYF.

V is TRBV7-9 and J is TRBJ2-5; D remains unclear. This CDR3 is built from 12 residues. V dropped 1 base and J dropped 3 bases, with 3 bases sitting between them. Per germline, CDR1 SEHNR and CDR2 FQNEAQ (reference sequence). The CDR3 nucleotides read TGTGCCAGCAGCTTAGGAAAAGAGACCCAGTACTTC. This codes for CASSLGKETQYF.

Ten or more counts support this clonotype. J is TRBJ2-7 and V is TRBV20-1; 8 nucleotides agree with TRBD2. V lost 5 bases to trimming and J lost 3 bases; unmatched junction nucleotides: 3. The CDR3 sequence is 12 residues long. Germline CDR1 is DFQATT and CDR2 is SNEGSKA (reference sequence). The CDR3 DNA sequence: TGCAGTGCTCATACTAGCGGCTACGAGCAGTACTTC. It translates to CSAHTSGYEQYF.

There are a few counts of this clonotype. The chain joins TRBV6-9 to TRBJ1-5, with 7 bases identical to TRBD1. The CDR3 totals 18 residues. Per germline, CDR1 MNHGY and CDR2 SVAAGI. J lost 0 bases, V lost 4 bases, and 12 bases had no gene match. This CDR3 is CASSLKGQSFYSNQPQHF. CDR3 DNA sequence: TGTGCCAGCAGTTTAAAGGGACAGAGTTTTTATAGCAATCAGCCCCAGCATTTT.

The chain employs TRBV6-2 or TRBV6-3 and TRBJ2-4, with D perhaps given as TRBD1 or TRBD2 (5 bases each). There are 14 residues in the CDR3. The V gene lost 5 bases and the J gene lost 6 bases, with 14 bases spanning the gap. Germline assignment: CDR1 MNHEY and CDR2 SVGEGT. The CDR3 sequence: CASSGGPAGNIQYF. CDR3 DNA sequence: TGTGCCAGCAGTGGGGGACCGGCGGGAAACATTCAGTACTTC.

The chain employs TRBV4-2 and TRBJ1-2; unclear D gene. The V gene's germline CDR1 is LGHNA and CDR2 YNFKEQ. CDR3 length: 16 residues. The V end lost 1 base, the J end lost 3 bases, and 15 bases lay between the germline ends. This chain's CDR3 is CASSQGVVYTDYGYTF. As DNA, the CDR3 is TGTGCCAGCAGCCAAGGAGTAGTTTACACAGACTATGGCTACACCTTC.

This clonotype was counted many times. The chain carries TRBV11-2 and TRBJ2-7; 11 bases line up with TRBD1. Germline V lookup: CDR1 SGHAT, CDR2 FQNNGV. The V and J ends lost 4 bases and 6 bases, in that order; junction bases with no gene match: 5. This CDR3 is 14 amino acids long. CDR3 bases: TGTGCCAGCAGCTGGGGACAGGGGGAGCGCGAGCAGTACTTC. Its protein is CASSWGQGEREQYF.

The chain combines TRBV4-1 with TRBJ2-1; D could derive from TRBD1 or TRBD2 (5 bases each). Trimming cost V 4 bases and J 8 bases, with 15 bases left between them. CDR1 and CDR2 (germline): MGHRA, YSYEKL. The CDR3 runs to 14 residues. CDR3 amino acids: CASSPRRLGDEQFF. The CDR3 DNA sequence: TGCGCCAGCAGCCCGAGGAGGCTAGGGGATGAGCAGTTCTTC.

This clonotype was counted ten times or more. The chain recombines TRBV15 with TRBJ1-5; TRBD1 agrees at 7 bases. Germline trimming cut 1 base from V and 1 base from J; bases unmatched to any gene: 10. CDR3 length equals 18 residues. Per the germline V gene, CDR1 is LNHNV and CDR2 is YYDKDF (reference sequence). DNA of the CDR3: TGTGCCACCAGCAGAGGGACAGGACATGGCCTCAGCAATCAGCCCCAGCATTTT. Translated: CATSRGTGHGLSNQPQHF.

The chain has TRBV5-1 and TRBJ2-7, with TRBD1 matching over 9 bases. CDR3 size: 14 residues. The trim removed 4 bases at V and 4 bases at J, leaving 6 bases unmatched. Germline values: CDR1 SGHRS, CDR2 YFSETQ. In DNA form, the CDR3 reads TGCGCCAGCAGCAGTTGGACAGGGGAGTACGAGCAGTACTTC. It is translated as CASSSWTGEYEQYF.

This chain joins TRBV7-3 and TRBJ2-5; no clear D gene. Germline V CDR1 and CDR2: SGHTA, FQGTGA. V lost 2 bases and J 4 bases, leaving 14 bases between the germline ends. The CDR3 runs to 15 residues. CDR3 protein: CASSLGGLDGETQYF. The CDR3 nucleotides are TGTGCCAGCAGCTTAGGTGGTTTGGACGGAGAGACCCAGTACTTC.

The genes are TRBV3-1 and TRBJ2-1; perhaps TRBD2 as D (5 bases). CDR1 and CDR2 (germline): LGHDT, YNNKEL (reference sequence). Trimming removed 2 bases from V and 7 bases from J, with 12 bases in between. The CDR3 spans 14 residues. The CDR3 nucleotides are TGTGCCAGCAGCCAATTCTCACTAGGAAATGAGCAGTTCTTC. Translating it yields CASSQFSLGNEQFF.

The chain recombines TRBV6-2 or TRBV6-3 with TRBJ2-4; no reliable D call. Germline V lookup: CDR1 MNHEY, CDR2 SVGEGT. V dropped 5 bases and J dropped 0 bases, with 8 bases sitting between them. This CDR3 region has 14 residues. CDR3 in DNA: TGTGCCAGCAGTCCTTGGATAGCCAAAAACATTCAGTACTTC. Residues: CASSPWIAKNIQYF.

Regarding this clonotype: At one end, the junction sequence differs from germline, possibly due to a read error. This chain links TRBV11-2 with TRBJ2-4; TRBD2 aligns across 10 bases. Germline CDR1 reads SGHAT; CDR2 reads FQNNGV. This CDR3 comprises 17 residues. The CDR3 nucleotides read TGTGCCAGCAGCTTAGATGGACTAGCGGACAACAAAAACACTCAGTACTTC. Amino acids: CASSLDGLADNKNTQYF.

This clonotype was observed a few times. This chain connects TRBV12-3 or TRBV12-4 to TRBJ2-2; the match to TRBD1 covers 10 bases. J lost 3 bases, V lost 7 bases, and 5 bases had no gene match. The CDR3 contains 15 residues. The CDR3 DNA reads as TGTGCCAGCAACTTCGGGACAGGGGACACCGGGGAGCTGTTTTTT. Residues: CASNFGTGDTGELFF.

This clonotype was counted many times. The chain couples TRBV2 to TRBJ2-7, with D unclear. The V end was cut by 2 bases, the J end by 3 bases, with 11 bases between. Germline V gene lookup returns CDR1 SNHLY and CDR2 FYNNEI. CDR3 size: 14 residues. The CDR3 nucleotides read TGTGCCAGCAGTGAATCCCCCGGGTTCTACGAGCAGTACTTC. It specifies CASSESPGFYEQYF.

In regard to this clonotype: With a much larger clone just one base away, this may be a read error. The chain combines TRBV27 with TRBJ1-1, with D possibly TRBD1 on 5 matching bases. Trimming took off 6 bases at V and 1 base at J, with 12 bases between the two ends. The CDR3 runs to 14 residues. Germline CDR1 reads MNHEY; CDR2 reads SMNVEV (reference sequence). The CDR3 coding sequence is TGTGCCAGCAGCTTGGGACCGAGGAACACTGAAGCTTTCTTT. Translated: CASSLGPRNTEAFF.

This clonotype was found once. A much larger clonotype is one base distant, so this may be a read error. Here the CDR3 omits its conserved ending phenylalanine or tryptophan, so a read error is the likely source. The chain couples TRBV27 to TRBJ2-4; 11 positions match TRBD2. The CDR3 extends over 16 amino acids. J gave up 8 bases and V 6 bases, and 12 bases lay outside the gene matches. Per germline, CDR1 MNHEY and CDR2 SMNVEV (reference sequence). The chain's CDR3 is CASRPPVAGGKDIQYL. The CDR3 DNA follows: TGTGCCAGCAGGCCCCCCGTAGCGGGAGGGAAAGACATTCAGTACCTC.

This clonotype appeared once. Sequence at one end of the junction differs from germline and may be a read error. CDR3: CAGSQTGEGDEQYF. As DNA, the CDR3 is TGTGCCGGCAGCCAAACGGGAGAAGGGGACGAGCAGTACTTC. The chain recombines TRBV3-1 with TRBJ2-7; a weak D match, TRBD2 (6 bases). Germline assignment: CDR1 LGHDT and CDR2 YNNKEL (reference sequence). CDR3 length equals 14 residues.